The next 5 T cell receptor beta chains were all read from a single sample in a study of regulatory T cells in long-lasting Graves disease. As to time point: persistent/refractory GD, antithyroid drugs over 5 years with positive TRAb. Preparation of the TCR library used RNA extracted from PBMCs. For TCR beta, libraries came from iRepertoire HTBI primers and Arm-PCR of CDR3 regions. Each CDR3 protein gets one entry after TCRdb re-called the multiplex PCR reads with MiXCR. The table has 400,000 to 500,000 distinct CDR3 sequences, roughly 21% seen once. The material was peripheral blood mononuclear cells (PBMCs), obtained when the disease was refractory, from a patient treated with antithyroid drugs. The receptors were sampled from a female donor with Graves disease.

This clonotype was picked up many times. The chain recombines TRBV20-1 with TRBJ2-7; 9 nucleotides match TRBD1. This CDR3 is 15 amino acids long. The V gene end was trimmed by 0 bases and the J gene end by 2 bases; junction bases not matched to a gene: 5. CDR1 and CDR2 (germline): DFQATT, SNEGSKA (reference sequence). The CDR3 DNA reads as TGCAGTGCTAGAGACCGACAGGGGGTGGCCTACGAGCAGTACTTC. It translates to CSARDRQGVAYEQYF.

This clonotype was detected ten times or more. The rearrangement joins TRBV12-3 or TRBV12-4 to TRBJ2-7, with 7 bases fitting TRBD1. The CDR3 has 14 amino acids. With 6 bases clipped from V and 2 bases from J, the junction kept 7 bases outside the gene matches. The CDR3, as DNA: TGTGCCAGCAGGGCGGACAGGTGGACCTACGAGCAGTACTTC. Translation: CASRADRWTYEQYF.

This clonotype was recorded many times. CDR3: CASSSFTEAFF. The CDR3, as DNA: TGTGCCAGCAGCTCATTCACTGAAGCTTTCTTT. The gene calls are TRBV11-2 and TRBJ1-1; D not resolved. Trimming took 4 bases from V and 4 from J, leaving 4 bases between them. CDR1 SGHAT and CDR2 FQNNGV come from the germline V gene. This CDR3 region has 11 residues.

Concerning this clonotype: This CDR3 fails to terminate in the conserved phenylalanine or tryptophan, so it likely reflects a read error. The rearrangement links TRBV11-1 to TRBJ2-2, with 7 nucleotides matching TRBD2. With 1 base clipped from V and 6 bases from J, the junction kept 11 bases outside the gene matches. The CDR3 loop spans 17 amino acids. Germline CDR1 reads SGHAT; CDR2 reads FQDESV (reference sequence). The CDR3 nucleotides read TGTGCCAGCAGCTTAGGGCGGGAGTCGGCTAGCGCCGGGGAGCTGTTTTGT. Residues: CASSLGRESASAGELFC.

This clonotype has just a few counts. V is TRBV7-2 and J is TRBJ2-7; TRBD2 agrees at 10 bases. The junction had 4 bases not matched to a gene; V was cut back by 1 base and J by 7 bases. The CDR3 runs 14 residues. In germline, CDR1 is SGHTA, CDR2 FQGNSA. CDR3 loop: CASSLGVSGGEQYF. The CDR3 nucleotides are TGTGCCAGCAGCTTAGGGGTTAGCGGGGGGGAGCAGTACTTC.